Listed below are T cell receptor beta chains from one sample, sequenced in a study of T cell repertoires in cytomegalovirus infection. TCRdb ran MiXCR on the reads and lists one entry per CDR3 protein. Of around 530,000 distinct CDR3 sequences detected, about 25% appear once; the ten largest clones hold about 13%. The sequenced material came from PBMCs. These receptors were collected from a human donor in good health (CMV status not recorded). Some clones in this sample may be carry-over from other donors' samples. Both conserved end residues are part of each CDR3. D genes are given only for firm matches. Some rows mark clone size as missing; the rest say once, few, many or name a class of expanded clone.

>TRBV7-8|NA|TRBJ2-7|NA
TGTGCCAGCAACTTAGGGCTAGCCAGCGAGCAGTACTTC
CASNLGLASEQYF
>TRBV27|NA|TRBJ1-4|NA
TGTGCCAGCGCCGCGGGGCGGAATAATGAAAAACTGTTTTTT
CASAAGRNNEKLFF
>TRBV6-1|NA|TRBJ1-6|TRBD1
TGTGCCAGCAGACCACAGGGGTCGACCCTCCACTTT
CASRPQGSTLHF
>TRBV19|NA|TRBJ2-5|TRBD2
TGTGCCAGTTCTGCGGGAGAGGTTGAGACCCAGTACTTC
CASSAGEVETQYF
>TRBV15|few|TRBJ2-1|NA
TGTGCCACCAGCAGAGGATGGGGGAGCTCCTACAATGAGCAGTTCTTC
CATSRGWGSSYNEQFF
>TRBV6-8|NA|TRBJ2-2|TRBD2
TGTGCCAGCAGCGGACTAGCGGGACGTACCGGGGAGCTGTTTTTT
CASSGLAGRTGELFF
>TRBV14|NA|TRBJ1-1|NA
TGTGCCAGCAGCCAATGGTCCGGGACATCGAACACTGAAGCTTTCTTT
CASSQWSGTSNTEAFF
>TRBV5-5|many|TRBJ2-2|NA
TGTGCCAGCAGCTTGGCCCGGTGGGGGCGAACCTTCACCGGGGAGCTGTTTTTT
CASSLARWGRTFTGELFF
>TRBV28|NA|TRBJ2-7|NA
TGTGCCAGCAGTTCACCGGGTGCGAGTATACACGAGCAGTACTTC
CASSSPGASIHEQYF
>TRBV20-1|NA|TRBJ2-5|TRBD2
TGCAGTGCTAGAAATACCGGGACTAGCGGTACCCAGTACTTC
CSARNTGTSGTQYF
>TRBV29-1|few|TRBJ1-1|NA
TGCAGCGTTTGCTTCGGGAGGAACACTGAAGCTTTCTTT
CSVCFGRNTEAFF
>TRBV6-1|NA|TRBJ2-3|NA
TGTGCCAGCAGTTCGTACAGGGCCACAGATACGCAGTATTTT
CASSSYRATDTQYF
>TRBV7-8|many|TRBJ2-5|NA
TGTGCCAGCAGCCCTCGGCAGATGGAGACCCAGTACTTC
CASSPRQMETQYF
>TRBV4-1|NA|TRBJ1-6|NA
TGCGCCAGCAGCCAAGAAAAGGGTTGGGGTTCACCCCTCCACTTT
CASSQEKGWGSPLHF
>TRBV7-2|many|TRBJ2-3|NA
TGTGCCAGCAGCCCGACAGGCCCGGATACGCAGTATTTT
CASSPTGPDTQYF
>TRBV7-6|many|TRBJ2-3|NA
TGTGCCAGCAGCTGGGATCTAGCCGTGCTTAGCACAGATACGCAGTATTTT
CASSWDLAVLSTDTQYF
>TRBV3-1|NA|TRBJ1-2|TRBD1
TGTGCCAGCAGCCGAATTACCAGGACAGGGGATGGCTACACCTTC
CASSRITRTGDGYTF
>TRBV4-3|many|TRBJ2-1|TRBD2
TGCGCCAGCAGCCAAGATCGGGTTTTAGCGGGGGTCTACAATGAGCAGTTCTTC
CASSQDRVLAGVYNEQFF
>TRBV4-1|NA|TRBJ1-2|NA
TGCGCCAGCAGCCAGATACAGGAGACCTATGGCTACACCTTC
CASSQIQETYGYTF
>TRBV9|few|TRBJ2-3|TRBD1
TGTGCCAGCAGCCCAGGGGACAGAAGCACAGATACGCAGTATTTT
CASSPGDRSTDTQYF
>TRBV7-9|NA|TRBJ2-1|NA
TGTGCCAGCAGCTTCCAAAGAAGGCTGAACAATGAGCAGTTCTTC
CASSFQRRLNNEQFF
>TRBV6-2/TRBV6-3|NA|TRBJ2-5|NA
TGTGCCAGCAGCCCCACCGTTAACCCGGCGGAGACCCAGTACTTC
CASSPTVNPAETQYF
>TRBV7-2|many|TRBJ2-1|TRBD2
TGTGCCAGCACAAGCGGGGGGAGCTCCTACAATGAGCAGTTCTTC
CASTSGGSSYNEQFF